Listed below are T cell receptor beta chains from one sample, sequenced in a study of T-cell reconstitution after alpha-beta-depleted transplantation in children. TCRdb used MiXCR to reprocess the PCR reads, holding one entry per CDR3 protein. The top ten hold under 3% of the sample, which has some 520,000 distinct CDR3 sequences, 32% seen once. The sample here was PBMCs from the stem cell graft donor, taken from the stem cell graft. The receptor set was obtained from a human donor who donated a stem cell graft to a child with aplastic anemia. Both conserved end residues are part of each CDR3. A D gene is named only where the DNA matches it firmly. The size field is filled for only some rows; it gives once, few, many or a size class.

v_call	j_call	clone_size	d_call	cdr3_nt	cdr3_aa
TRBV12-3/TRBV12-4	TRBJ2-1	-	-	TGTGCCAGCAGTCGGTCATCCGCGAATGAGCAGTTCTTC	CASSRSSANEQFF
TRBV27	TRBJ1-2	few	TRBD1	TGTGCCAGCAGGGCAGACAGGGAGGCCAATGCTAACTATGGCTACACCTTC	CASRADREANANYGYTF
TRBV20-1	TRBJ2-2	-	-	TGCAGTGCTACTATAGGGGCCGGGGAGCTGTTTTTT	CSATIGAGELFF
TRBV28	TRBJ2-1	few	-	TGTGCCAGCAGTATCGGAGGGTCCTACAATGAGCAGTTCTTC	CASSIGGSYNEQFF
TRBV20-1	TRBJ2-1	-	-	TGCAGTGCGATGGACTCCACGAAGGTAAATGAGCAGTTCTTC	CSAMDSTKVNEQFF
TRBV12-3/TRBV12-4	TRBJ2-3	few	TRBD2	TGTGCCAGCAGAGAGGGGACTAGGGGCACAGATACGCAGTATTTT	CASREGTRGTDTQYF
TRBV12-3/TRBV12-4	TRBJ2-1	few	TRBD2	TGTGCCAGCAGTTTTAGCGGGAGGGACAATGAGCAGTTCTTC	CASSFSGRDNEQFF
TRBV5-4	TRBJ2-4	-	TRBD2	TGTGCCAGCAGCTTGCTGCTGTCAAGCGGGAGGGCAGCCAAAAACATTCAGTACTTC	CASSLLLSSGRAAKNIQYF
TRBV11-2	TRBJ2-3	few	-	TGTGCCAGCAGCTTTTTGGACAGACACACAGATACGCAGTATTTT	CASSFLDRHTDTQYF
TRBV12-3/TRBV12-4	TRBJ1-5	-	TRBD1	TGTGCCAGCAGTCCTAGGACAGGGCCCCGTCATAGCAATCAGCCCCAGCATTTT	CASSPRTGPRHSNQPQHF
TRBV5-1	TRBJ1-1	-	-	TGCGCCAGCAGCGCTGCGACCTTTTTGGGGGAAGCTTTCTTT	CASSAATFLGEAFF
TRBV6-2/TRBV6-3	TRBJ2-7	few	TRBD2	TGTGCCAGCAGTTACTTGGGACTAGCGAACTACGAGCAGTACTTC	CASSYLGLANYEQYF
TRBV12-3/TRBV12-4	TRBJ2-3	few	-	-	CAPWYDCSLGGTDTQYF
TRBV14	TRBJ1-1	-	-	TGTGCCAGCAGCAAAAGGGACACTGAAGCTTTCTTT	CASSKRDTEAFF
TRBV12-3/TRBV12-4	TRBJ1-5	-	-	TGTGCCAGCACGGCTGATGGCAATCAGCCCCAGCATTTT	CASTADGNQPQHF
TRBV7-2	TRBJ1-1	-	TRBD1	TGTGCCAGCAGCTTAAGGGACAGGGGGGTAGCTTTCTTT	CASSLRDRGVAFF
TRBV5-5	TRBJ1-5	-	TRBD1	TGTGCCAGCAGCACAGGGGGGGATCAGCCCCAGCATTTT	CASSTGGDQPQHF
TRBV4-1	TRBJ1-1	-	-	TGCGCCAGCAGCCACGGACACTCCGAGATGAACACTGAAGCTTTCTTT	CASSHGHSEMNTEAFF
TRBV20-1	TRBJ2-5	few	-	TGCAGTGCTAGAGATGATCCTAGGCTTCTGGAGACCCAGTACTTC	CSARDDPRLLETQYF
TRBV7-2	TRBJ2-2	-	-	TGTGCCAGCAGATATAGTGACACCGAGGAGCTGTTTTTT	CASRYSDTEELFF
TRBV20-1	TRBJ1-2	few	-	TGCAGTGCTAGGTGGACGGAGAACTATGGCTACACCTTC	CSARWTENYGYTF
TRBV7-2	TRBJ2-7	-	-	TGTGCCAGCAGATCTAGGGGGGCCGGCTCCTACGAGCAGTACTTC	CASRSRGAGSYEQYF
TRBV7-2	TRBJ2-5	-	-	TGTGCCAGCAGCCCGAACACCCTAGCGATACGGGAGACCCAGTACTTC	CASSPNTLAIRETQYF
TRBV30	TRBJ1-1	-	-	TGTGCCTGGGAGGTGGTCCAGAGGGCTTTCTTT	CAWEVVQRAFF
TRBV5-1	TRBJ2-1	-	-	TGCGCCAGCACTTCTCAGAGCTCCTACAATGAGCAGTTCTTC	CASTSQSSYNEQFF
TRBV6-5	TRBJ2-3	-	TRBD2	TGTGCCAGCAGTTACGGAGGGACTAGCGGTCTATCGGCGCAGTATTTT	CASSYGGTSGLSAQYF
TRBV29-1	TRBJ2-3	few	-	TGCAGCGTCATGGGGATGGGGCTGGGTGTGACAACTAGCACAGATACGCAGTATTTT	CSVMGMGLGVTTSTDTQYF
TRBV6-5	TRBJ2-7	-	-	TGTGCCAGCGGGGGGCTGGACGAGCAGTACTTC	CASGGLDEQYF
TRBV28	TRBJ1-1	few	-	TGTGCCAGCAGTTTATCCTGGCGGACTGAAGCTTTCTTT	CASSLSWRTEAFF
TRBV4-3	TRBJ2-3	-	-	TGCGCCAGCAGCCAAGCACGGGGGGCAGGCCCAGATACGCAGTATTTT	CASSQARGAGPDTQYF
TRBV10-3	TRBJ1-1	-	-	TGTGCCATCAGTGAGTTATCGGATGAAGCTTTCTTT	CAISELSDEAFF
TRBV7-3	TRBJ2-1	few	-	TGTGCCAGCAGCCCCCAGCTAGCAGGTGAGCAGTTCTTC	CASSPQLAGEQFF
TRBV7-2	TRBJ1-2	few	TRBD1	TGTGCCAGCAGGGACGACAGGGGTTTCTATGGCTACACCTTC	CASRDDRGFYGYTF
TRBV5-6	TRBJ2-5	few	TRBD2	TGTGCCAGCAGCGGGGGGAGGGGCCTCCCAGAGACCCAGTACTTC	CASSGGRGLPETQYF
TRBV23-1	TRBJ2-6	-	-	TGCGCCAGCAGTCAACGAAGCTGGAAATCTGGGGCCAACGTCCTGACTTTC	CASSQRSWKSGANVLTF
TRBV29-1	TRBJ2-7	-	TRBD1	TGCAGCGTTGAAGGGGGTCCGGGACAGGAGGCCCTCGAGCAGTACTTC	CSVEGGPGQEALEQYF
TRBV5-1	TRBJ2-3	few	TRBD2	TGCGCCAGCTATCTAGCGGACGACACAGATACGCAGTATTTT	CASYLADDTDTQYF
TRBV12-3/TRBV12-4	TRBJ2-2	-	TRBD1	TGTGCCAGCAGCAAGGGGGCAAAGGGCGGGGAGCTGTTTTTT	CASSKGAKGGELFF
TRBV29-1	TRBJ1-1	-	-	TGCGGCAGTGCGGTCGGCCTGAACACTGAAGCTTTCTTT	CGSAVGLNTEAFF
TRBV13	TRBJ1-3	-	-	TGTGCCAGCAGCTTAGGCCTGGGGACATCTGGAAACACCATATATTTT	CASSLGLGTSGNTIYF
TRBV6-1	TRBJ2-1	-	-	TGTGCCAGCAGCCCTTGGGGTAGAGGGAGACATCCCTACAATGAGCAGTTCTTC	CASSPWGRGRHPYNEQFF
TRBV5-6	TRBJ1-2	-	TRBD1	TGTGCCAGCAGCCAACCGCAAACAGGGGCTGGCTACACCTTC	CASSQPQTGAGYTF
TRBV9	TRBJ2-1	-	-	TGTGCCAGCAGCGTAGGGGTCGGCTCTACCTACAATGAGCAGTTCTTC	CASSVGVGSTYNEQFF
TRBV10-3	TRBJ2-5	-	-	TGTGCCATCAGTGAGTCAGACTATTTAGAGACCCAGTACTTC	CAISESDYLETQYF
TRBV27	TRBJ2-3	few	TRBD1	TGTGCCAGCAAACCGGACAGGCTTCGCACAGATACGCAGTATTTT	CASKPDRLRTDTQYF
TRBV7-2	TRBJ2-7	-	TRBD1	TGTGCCAGCAGCCAGAGGGACAGATCACGCGAGCAGTACTTC	CASSQRDRSREQYF
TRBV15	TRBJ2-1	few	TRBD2	TGTGCCACCAGCAGTTGGGGACTAGCGGGGAACAATGAGCAGTTCTTC	CATSSWGLAGNNEQFF
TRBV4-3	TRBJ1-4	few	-	TGCGCCAGCAGCCAAGAAGACCCAGGGTTAGACGAAAAACTGTTTTTT	CASSQEDPGLDEKLFF
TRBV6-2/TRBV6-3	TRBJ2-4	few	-	TGTGCCAGCAGTTACACAAACTTAGCCAAAAACATTCAGTACTTC	CASSYTNLAKNIQYF
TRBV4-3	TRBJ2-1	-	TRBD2	TGCGCCAGCAGCCAAGATGGAGGCGGGAGGAGGACAGATGAGCAGTTCTTC	CASSQDGGGRRTDEQFF
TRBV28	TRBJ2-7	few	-	TGTGCCAGCAGTTTGACACCTAGTATCTCCTACGAGCAGTACTTC	CASSLTPSISYEQYF
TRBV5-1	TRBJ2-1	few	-	TGCGCCAGCCGCTCTGTATTACTCGACACATACAATGAGCAGTTCTTC	CASRSVLLDTYNEQFF
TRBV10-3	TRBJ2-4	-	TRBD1	TGTGCCATCAGTGCCCCCGGGACAGGGTCGGAAAACATTCAGTACTTC	CAISAPGTGSENIQYF
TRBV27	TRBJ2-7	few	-	TGTGCCAGCAGTTTGACCCAGGGGGGGGTCTACGAGCAGTACTTC	CASSLTQGGVYEQYF
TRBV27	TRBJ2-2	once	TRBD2	TGTGCCAGCAAGTTAGATACGGGAGGGCCGGTTACCGGGGAGCTGTTTTTT	CASKLDTGGPVTGELFF
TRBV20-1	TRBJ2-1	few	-	TGCAGTGCTTCCCGGACAGCCTACAATGAGCAGTTCTTC	CSASRTAYNEQFF
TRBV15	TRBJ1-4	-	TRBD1	TGTGCCACCAGCAGAATCTACAGGGGTGGCACTAATGAAAAACTGTTTTTT	CATSRIYRGGTNEKLFF
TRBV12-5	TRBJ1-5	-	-	TGTGCTAGTGGTCCAACCCCAGGGGCGAATCAGCCCCAGCATTTT	CASGPTPGANQPQHF
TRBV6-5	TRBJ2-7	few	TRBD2	TGTGCCAGCAGTTACAGGGAGGGACTCAGGGAGCAGTACTTC	CASSYREGLREQYF